This T cell receptor beta chain was found in a study of cytomegalovirus exposure and HLA in healthy donors. The wider study: Among 398 genotyped donors, 80% to 90% fell in the Caucasian-associated ancestry cluster.

Points on this clone: Its antigen is not identified.

Trimming took 5 bases from V and 8 from J; bases not matched to a gene: 17. The CDR3 extends over 16 amino acids. Germline values: CDR1 SGHAT, CDR2 FQDESV (reference sequence). The PCR had 60 Vbeta and 13 Jbeta primers. Sequencing used immunoSEQ multiplex PCR; TCRdb keeps in-frame clones, though not all of them. The sample has around 130,000 clones; about two thirds are singletons. General study findings and limits: A later look showed TCR association rates differing by HLA locus, highest for DRB1 and lowest for HLA-C.

This sequence joins TRBV11-1 and TRBJ1-2, with 7 bases aligning to TRBD1. The material sequenced was PBMCs. This receptor was taken from a woman aged 55 to 70 in good health and CMV-seropositive. The CDR3 sequence: CASSPPLGQPNGGYTF. The CDR3, as DNA: TGTGCCAGCAGCCCACCCCTGGGACAGCCCAATGGAGGCTACACCTTC.